One sample yielded the 9 T cell receptor beta chains listed below, sequenced in a study of blood T cell repertoires in COVID-19 (TCRdb year 2020). The library was generated by the immunoSEQ multiplex PCR assay. The immuneACCESS repertoire file appears here via TCRdb, limited to in-frame rearrangements. These files lack a portion of the clones; in checked studies, under half of the deficit traces to unresolved V genes, and the cause of the others is not known. The sample profile shows some 220,000 clones; 65% to 90% of them were found once. Approximately 2.4% of the sample is in the top ten clones. The sequencing input was peripheral blood. These TCRs come from a woman in her seventies with COVID-19, enrolled during active disease.

The V call is TRBV19, the J call TRBJ2-1; D is possibly TRBD1 (6 bases). The CDR3 spans 16 residues. Trimming stripped 3 bases from V and 2 bases from J, with 14 bases between. Germline CDR1 is LNHDA and CDR2 is SQIVND (reference sequence). The CDR3 spells CASSIGGRGTYNEQFF. Here the CDR3 DNA reads TGTGCCAGTAGTATCGGTGGCAGGGGAACCTACAATGAGCAGTTCTTC.

This clone was seen only once. This chain links TRBV11-1 with TRBJ2-7; D may be TRBD2 (6 bases). Germline values: CDR1 SGHAT, CDR2 FQDESV (reference sequence). V gave up 1 base and J gave up 7 bases, with 11 bases separating them. The CDR3 is made up of 13 amino acids. As DNA, the CDR3 is TGTGCCAGCAGCTTAGAGGCGGGGCTTGAGCAGTACTTC. The encoded protein is CASSLEAGLEQYF. Full variable domain (rest looked up from reference TRBV11-1 and TRBJ2-7): EAEVAQSPRYKITEKSQAVAFWCDPISGHATLYWYRQILGQGPELLVQFQDESVVDDSQLPKDRFSAERLKGVDSTLKIQPAELGDSAMYLCASSLEAGLEQYFGPGTRLTVT.

V is TRBV10-3 and J is TRBJ1-3; D unclear. The CDR3 has 15 residues. CDR1 and CDR2 (germline): ENHRY, SYGVKD. V was trimmed by 4 bases and J by 0 bases, leaving 10 bases between them. Here the CDR3 DNA reads TGTGCCATCAGTGCGGGTGGGTCCTCTGGAAACACCATATATTTT. Translated: CAISAGGSSGNTIYF.

This clone occurred many times. V is TRBV6-5 and J is TRBJ1-6; possibly TRBD1 for D (6 bases). Germline CDR1 and CDR2: MNHEY and SVGAGI. There are 14 residues in the CDR3. Trimming cost V 6 bases and J 10 bases, with 16 bases left between them. CDR3: CASSQASGESPLHF. CDR3 nucleotides: TGTGCCAGCAGCCAGGCGTCAGGGGAATCACCCCTCCACTTT.

The rearrangement joins TRBV5-4 to TRBJ2-3; no clear D. Germline CDR1 SGHNT, CDR2 YYREEE (reference sequence). The CDR3 consists of 15 residues. Trimming took 0 bases from V and 3 from J, leaving 11 bases between them. CDR3 loop: CASSLAVTVTDTQYF. Here the CDR3 DNA reads TGTGCCAGCAGCTTGGCGGTAACGGTGACAGATACGCAGTATTTT. The full variable domain, its missing parts supplied by reference TRBV5-4 and TRBJ2-3, is ETGVTQSPTHLIKTRGQQVTLRCSSQSGHNTVSWYQQALGQGPQFIFQYYREEENGRGNFPPRFSGLQFPNYSSELNVNALELDDSALYLCASSLAVTVTDTQYFGPGTRLTVL.

V usage is TRBV4-2 and J usage is TRBJ1-2; 8 bases match TRBD1. J was trimmed by 3 bases and V by 1 base; bases with no gene match: 4. Germline values: CDR1 LGHNA, CDR2 YNFKEQ. The CDR3 length is 15 residues. CDR3 nucleotides: TGTGCCAGCAGCCAAGTAGTGGACAGGGACTATGGCTACACCTTC. This gives the protein CASSQVVDRDYGYTF.

This clone was seen more than once but under ten times. The CDR3 nucleotides read TGTGCCAGCAGTTTTTCCGGGGTTGGGGCCAACGTCCTGACTTTC. Translated: CASSFSGVGANVLTF. This rearrangement joins TRBV27 to TRBJ2-6; maybe TRBD2 (5 bases). Trimming removed 3 bases from V and 3 bases from J, with 9 bases in between. This CDR3 region has 15 residues. Germline CDR1 is MNHEY and CDR2 is SMNVEV (reference sequence). The full variable domain, with the rest looked up from reference TRBV27 and TRBJ2-6, is EAQVTQNPRYLITVTGKKLTVTCSQNMNHEYMSWYRQDPGLGLRQIYYSMNVEVTDKGDVPEGYKVSRKEKRNFPLILESPSPNQTSLYFCASSFSGVGANVLTFGAGSRLTVL.

The rearrangement links TRBV9 to TRBJ2-2; D unresolved. The CDR3 runs 17 residues. V was cut by 2 bases and J by 5 bases, with 19 bases left in between. Germline-derived CDR1 and CDR2 are SGDLS and YYNGEE. The CDR3 DNA follows: TGTGCCAGCAGCGTTGGCAGCCCGACCTCGAGGACCGGGGAGCTGTTTTTT. It is translated as CASSVGSPTSRTGELFF. Variable domain in full (rest from reference TRBV9 and TRBJ2-2): DSGVTQTPKHLITATGQRVTLRCSPRSGDLSVYWYQQSLDQGLQFLIQYYNGEERAKGNILERFSAQQFPDLHSELNLSSLELGDSALYFCASSVGSPTSRTGELFFGEGSRLTVL.

This chain joins TRBV3-1 (or the pseudogene TRBV3-2) and TRBJ2-7; TRBD1 aligns across 7 bases. From germline, CDR1 is LGHDT and CDR2 YNNKEL (reference sequence). V lost 8 bases to trimming and J lost 3 bases; unmatched junction nucleotides: 7. The CDR3 contains 13 residues. The CDR3 sequence: CASSRDSHYEQYF. For the CDR3, the DNA is TGTGCCAGCTCCAGGGACAGTCACTACGAGCAGTACTTC.